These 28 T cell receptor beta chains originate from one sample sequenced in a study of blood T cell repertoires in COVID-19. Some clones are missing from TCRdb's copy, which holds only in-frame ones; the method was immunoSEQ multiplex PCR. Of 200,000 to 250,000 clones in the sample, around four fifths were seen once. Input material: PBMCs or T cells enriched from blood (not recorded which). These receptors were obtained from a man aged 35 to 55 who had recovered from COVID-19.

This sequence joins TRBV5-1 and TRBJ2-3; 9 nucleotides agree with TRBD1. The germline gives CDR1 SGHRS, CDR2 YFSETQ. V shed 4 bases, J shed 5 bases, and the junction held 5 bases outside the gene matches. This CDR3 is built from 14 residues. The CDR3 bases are TGCGCCAGCAGCCGGGACAGGGTGGGAGATACGCAGTATTTT. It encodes CASSRDRVGDTQYF.

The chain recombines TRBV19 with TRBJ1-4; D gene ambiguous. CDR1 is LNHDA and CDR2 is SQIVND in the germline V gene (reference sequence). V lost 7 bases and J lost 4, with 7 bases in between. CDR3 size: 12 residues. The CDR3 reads CASMRFNEKLFF. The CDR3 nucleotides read TGTGCCAGTATGCGATTTAATGAAAAACTGTTTTTT.

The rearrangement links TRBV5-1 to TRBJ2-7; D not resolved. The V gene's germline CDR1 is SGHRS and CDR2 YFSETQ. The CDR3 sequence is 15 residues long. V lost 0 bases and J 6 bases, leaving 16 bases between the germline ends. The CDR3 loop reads CASSLGSLLATEQYF. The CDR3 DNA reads TGCGCCAGCAGCTTGGGGAGTCTACTGGCTACCGAGCAGTACTTC. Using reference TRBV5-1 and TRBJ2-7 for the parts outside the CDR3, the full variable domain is KAGVTQTPRYLIKTRGQQVTLSCSPISGHRSVSWYQQTPGQGLQFLFEYFSETQRNKGNFPGRFSGRQFSNSRSEMNVSTLELGDSALYLCASSLGSLLATEQYFGPGTRLTVT.

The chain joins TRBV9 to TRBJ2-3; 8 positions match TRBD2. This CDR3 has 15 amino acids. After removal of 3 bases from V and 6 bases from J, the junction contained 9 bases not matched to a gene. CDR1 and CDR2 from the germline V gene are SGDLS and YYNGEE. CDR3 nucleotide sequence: TGTGCCAGCAGCGGACCGGGACTAGTATCGGATACGCAGTATTTT. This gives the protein CASSGPGLVSDTQYF. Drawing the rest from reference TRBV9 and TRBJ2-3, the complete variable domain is DSGVTQTPKHLITATGQRVTLRCSPRSGDLSVYWYQQSLDQGLQFLIQYYNGEERAKGNILERFSAQQFPDLHSELNLSSLELGDSALYFCASSGPGLVSDTQYFGPGTRLTVL.

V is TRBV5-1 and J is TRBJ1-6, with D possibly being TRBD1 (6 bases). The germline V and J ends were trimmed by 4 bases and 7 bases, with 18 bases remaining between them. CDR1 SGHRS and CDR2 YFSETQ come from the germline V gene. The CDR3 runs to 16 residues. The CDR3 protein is CASSAGQGSGNSPLHF. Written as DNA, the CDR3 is TGCGCCAGCAGCGCCGGCCAGGGGTCGGGCAATTCACCCCTCCACTTT. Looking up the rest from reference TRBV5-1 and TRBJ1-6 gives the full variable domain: KAGVTQTPRYLIKTRGQQVTLSCSPISGHRSVSWYQQTPGQGLQFLFEYFSETQRNKGNFPGRFSGRQFSNSRSEMNVSTLELGDSALYLCASSAGQGSGNSPLHFGNGTRLTVT.

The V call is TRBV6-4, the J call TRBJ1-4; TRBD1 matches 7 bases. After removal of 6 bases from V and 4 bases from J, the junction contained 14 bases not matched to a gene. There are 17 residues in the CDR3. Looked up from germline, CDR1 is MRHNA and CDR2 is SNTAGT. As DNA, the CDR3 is TGTGCCAGCAGAGCCTACAGGGTCAGGGGGTATAATGAAAAACTGTTTTTT. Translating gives CASRAYRVRGYNEKLFF.

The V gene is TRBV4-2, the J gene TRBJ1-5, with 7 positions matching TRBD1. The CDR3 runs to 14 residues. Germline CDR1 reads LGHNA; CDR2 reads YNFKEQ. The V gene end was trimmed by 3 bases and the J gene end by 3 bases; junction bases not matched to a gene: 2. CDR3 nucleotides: TGTGCCAGCAGCCAGACAGGGAACAATCAGCCCCAGCATTTT. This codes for CASSQTGNNQPQHF.

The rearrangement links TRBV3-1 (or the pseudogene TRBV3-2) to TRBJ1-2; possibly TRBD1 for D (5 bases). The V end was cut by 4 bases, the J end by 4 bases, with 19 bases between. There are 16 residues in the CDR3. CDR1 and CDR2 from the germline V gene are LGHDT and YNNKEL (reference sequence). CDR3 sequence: CASSPRPGLGRYGYTF. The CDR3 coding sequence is TGTGCCAGCAGCCCCCGGCCGGGACTTGGACGCTATGGCTACACCTTC.

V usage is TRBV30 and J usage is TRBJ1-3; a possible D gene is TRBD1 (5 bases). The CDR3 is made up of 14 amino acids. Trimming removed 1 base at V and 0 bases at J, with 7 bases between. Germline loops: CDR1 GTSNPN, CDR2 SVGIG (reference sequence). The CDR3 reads CAWSGTRSGNTIYF. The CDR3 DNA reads TGTGCCTGGAGTGGGACACGCTCTGGAAACACCATATATTTT.

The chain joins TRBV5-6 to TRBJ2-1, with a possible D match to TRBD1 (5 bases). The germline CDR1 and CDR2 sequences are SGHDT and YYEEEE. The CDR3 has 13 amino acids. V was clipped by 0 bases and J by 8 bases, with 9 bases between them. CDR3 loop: CASSLGWGHEQFF. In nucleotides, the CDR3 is TGTGCCAGCAGCTTGGGATGGGGCCATGAGCAGTTCTTC. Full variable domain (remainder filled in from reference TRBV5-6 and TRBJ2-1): DAGVTQSPTHLIKTRGQQVTLRCSPKSGHDTVSWYQQALGQGPQFIFQYYEEEERQRGNFPDRFSGHQFPNYSSELNVNALLLGDSALYLCASSLGWGHEQFFGPGTRLTVL.

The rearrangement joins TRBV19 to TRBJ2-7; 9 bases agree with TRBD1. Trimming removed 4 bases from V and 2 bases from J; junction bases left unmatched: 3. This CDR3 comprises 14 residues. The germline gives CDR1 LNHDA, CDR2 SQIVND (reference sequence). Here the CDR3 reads CASSRRDRAYEQYF. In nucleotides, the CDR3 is TGTGCCAGTAGTAGACGGGACAGGGCCTACGAGCAGTACTTC. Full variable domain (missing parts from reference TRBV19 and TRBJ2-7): DGGITQSPKYLFRKEGQNVTLSCEQNLNHDAMYWYRQDPGQGLRLIYYSQIVNDFQKGDIAEGYSVSREKKESFPLTVTSAQKNPTAFYLCASSRRDRAYEQYFGPGTRLTVT.

CDR3 sequence reads: CASSQDRGFYEQYF. The DNA for the CDR3 is TGCGCCAGCAGCCAAGACCGGGGATTCTACGAGCAGTACTTC. The chain recombines TRBV4-3 with TRBJ2-7; tentatively, D is TRBD2 (5 bases). CDR3 length: 14 residues. Trimming shortened V by 0 bases and J by 3 bases, and 9 bases separated the two germline ends. Germline loops: CDR1 LGHNA, CDR2 YSLEER.

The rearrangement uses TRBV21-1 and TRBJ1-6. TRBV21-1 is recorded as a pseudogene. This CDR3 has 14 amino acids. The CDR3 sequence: CASYRGEESSPLHF. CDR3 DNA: TGTGCCAGCTACCGGGGGGAGGAGAGTTCACCCCTCCACTTT.

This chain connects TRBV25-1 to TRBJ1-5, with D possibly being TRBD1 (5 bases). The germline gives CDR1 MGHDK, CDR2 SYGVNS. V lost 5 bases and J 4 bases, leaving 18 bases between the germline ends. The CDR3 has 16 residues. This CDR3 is CASSWGGHWGNQPQHF. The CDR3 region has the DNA TGTGCCAGCAGTTGGGGAGGACACTGGGGGAATCAGCCCCAGCATTTT.

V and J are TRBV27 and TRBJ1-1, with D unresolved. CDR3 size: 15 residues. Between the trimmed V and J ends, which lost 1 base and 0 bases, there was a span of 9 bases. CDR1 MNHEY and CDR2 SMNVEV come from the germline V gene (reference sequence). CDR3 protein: CASSLYAPVNTEAFF. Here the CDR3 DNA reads TGTGCCAGCAGTTTATATGCCCCGGTGAACACTGAAGCTTTCTTT.

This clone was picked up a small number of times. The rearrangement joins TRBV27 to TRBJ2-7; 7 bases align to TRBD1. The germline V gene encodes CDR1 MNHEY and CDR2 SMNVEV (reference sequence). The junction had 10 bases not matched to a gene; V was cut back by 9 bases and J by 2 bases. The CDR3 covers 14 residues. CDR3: CASAGTRGTYEQYF. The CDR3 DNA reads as TGTGCCAGTGCCGGGACCAGGGGGACCTACGAGCAGTACTTC.

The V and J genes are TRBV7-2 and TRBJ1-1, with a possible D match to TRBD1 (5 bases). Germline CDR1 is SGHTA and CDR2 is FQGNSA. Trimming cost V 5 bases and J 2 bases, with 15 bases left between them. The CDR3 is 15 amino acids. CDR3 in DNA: TGTGCCAGCAGCCTAATTCAGACAGTTAACACTGAAGCTTTCTTT. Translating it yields CASSLIQTVNTEAFF.

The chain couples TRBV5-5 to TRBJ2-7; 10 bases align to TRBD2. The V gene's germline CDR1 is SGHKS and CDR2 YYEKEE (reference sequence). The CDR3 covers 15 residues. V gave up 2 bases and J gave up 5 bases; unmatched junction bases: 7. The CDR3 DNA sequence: TGTGCCAGCAGCTTCGGACTAGCGGAAACAAACGAGCAGTACTTC. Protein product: CASSFGLAETNEQYF.

CDR3 amino acids: CATRGGAGEQFF. DNA for the CDR3: TGTGCCACCCGCGGGGGGGCAGGTGAGCAGTTCTTC. This chain uses TRBV24-1 with TRBJ2-1; 9 positions agree with TRBD2. CDR1 is KGHDR, CDR2 SFDVKD, per germline. The CDR3 is 12 residues long. Unmatched junction bases numbered 5, after V lost 9 bases and J lost 9 bases.

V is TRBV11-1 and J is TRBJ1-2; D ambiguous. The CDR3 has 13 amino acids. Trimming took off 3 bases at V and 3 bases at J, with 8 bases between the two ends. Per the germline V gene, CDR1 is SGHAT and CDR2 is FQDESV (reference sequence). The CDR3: CASSLELDYGYTF. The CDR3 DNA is TGTGCCAGCAGCTTGGAGCTGGACTATGGCTACACCTTC.

CDR3 DNA sequence: TGCGCCAGCAGCTTGGATCGGGGGGACCGCGGCTACACCTTC. Amino acids: CASSLDRGDRGYTF. The chain recombines TRBV5-1 with TRBJ1-2; the D gene is possibly TRBD1 (5 bases). CDR3 length: 14 residues. Germline V lookup: CDR1 SGHRS, CDR2 YFSETQ. V dropped 0 bases and J dropped 8 bases, with 14 bases sitting between them.

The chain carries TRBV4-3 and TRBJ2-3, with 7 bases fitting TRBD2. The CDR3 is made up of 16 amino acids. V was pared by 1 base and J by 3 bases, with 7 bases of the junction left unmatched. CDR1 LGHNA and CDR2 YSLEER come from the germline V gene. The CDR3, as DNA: TGCGCCAGCAGCCAAGTGGCTAGCGGAACAACAGATACGCAGTATTTT. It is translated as CASSQVASGTTDTQYF.

CDR3 sequence (DNA): TGTGCCAGCAGTCCGGACAGGGTACAGCCCCAGCATTTT. It specifies CASSPDRVQPQHF. The chain combines TRBV6-5 with TRBJ1-5, with 8 bases aligning to TRBD1. CDR1 and CDR2 from the germline V gene are MNHEY and SVGAGI. The CDR3 is 13 amino acids. V gave up 5 bases and J gave up 7 bases; unmatched junction bases: 4.

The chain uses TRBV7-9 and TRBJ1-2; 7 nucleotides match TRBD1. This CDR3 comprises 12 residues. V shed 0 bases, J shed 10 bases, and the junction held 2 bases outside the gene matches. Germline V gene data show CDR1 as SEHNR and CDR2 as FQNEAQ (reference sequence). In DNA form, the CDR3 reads TGTGCCAGCAGCTTAGCGACAGGGTACTACACCTTC. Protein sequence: CASSLATGYYTF.

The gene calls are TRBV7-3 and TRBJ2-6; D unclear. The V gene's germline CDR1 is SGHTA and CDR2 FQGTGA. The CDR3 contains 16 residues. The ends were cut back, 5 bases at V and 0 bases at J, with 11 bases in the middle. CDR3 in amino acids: CASSPYWSSGANVLTF. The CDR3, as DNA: TGTGCCAGCAGCCCATACTGGAGCTCTGGGGCCAACGTCCTGACTTTC.

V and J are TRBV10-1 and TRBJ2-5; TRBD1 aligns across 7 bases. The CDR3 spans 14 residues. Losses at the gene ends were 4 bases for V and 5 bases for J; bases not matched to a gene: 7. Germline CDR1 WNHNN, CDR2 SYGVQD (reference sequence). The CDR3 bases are TGCGCCAGCAGTGTTTCAGGGGGTTTGGAGACCCAGTACTTC. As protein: CASSVSGGLETQYF.

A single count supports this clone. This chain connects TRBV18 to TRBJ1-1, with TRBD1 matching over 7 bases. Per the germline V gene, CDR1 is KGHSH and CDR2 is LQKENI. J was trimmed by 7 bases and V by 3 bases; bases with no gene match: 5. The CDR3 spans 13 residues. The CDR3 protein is CASSPFRDSEAFF. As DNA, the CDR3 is TGTGCCAGCTCACCCTTCCGGGACAGTGAAGCTTTCTTT.

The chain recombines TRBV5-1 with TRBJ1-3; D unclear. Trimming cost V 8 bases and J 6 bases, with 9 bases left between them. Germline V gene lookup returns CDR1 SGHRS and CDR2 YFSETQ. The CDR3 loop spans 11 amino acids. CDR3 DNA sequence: TGCGCCAGTAAAAGCGAAAACACCATATATTTT. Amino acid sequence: CASKSENTIYF.